The T cell receptor (beta chain) described here comes from a study of technical replicates of blood from several donors. Measured with immunoSEQ multiplex PCR; TCRdb has only the in-frame clones, and not every one. The top ten hold 0.41% of the sample, which has under 85,000 clones, just under 95% seen once. V was trimmed by 3 bases and J by 7 bases, leaving 13 bases between them. Germline CDR1 reads KGHSH; CDR2 reads LQKENI. This CDR3 is built from 14 residues. Material for sequencing was T cells isolated from PBMCs. The gene calls are TRBV18 and TRBJ2-1, with D perhaps TRBD2 (5 bases). This clonotype originated in a human donor in good health. CDR3 sequence: CASSPNRGRNEQFF. The DNA for the CDR3 is TGTGCCAGCTCACCGAACCGGGGTAGGAATGAGCAGTTCTTC.